Detailed here is one TCR beta chain. This clone is medium-sized (0.01 to 0.1%) in its sample. Its antigen specificity is not known. Base qualities were left out, and no much larger clone turns up one base away. What this sample's time point label stands for: roughly 12 months on ibrutinib. For TCR beta library preparation, about 2.2 micrograms of genomic DNA was extracted from cryopreserved PBMCs. High-throughput TCR beta sequencing was performed on longitudinal blood samples from CLL patients receiving ibrutinib monotherapy. The patients took part in an open-label, single-center phase 2 trial of ibrutinib monotherapy. The data are from a study of cytotoxic CD8 clonotypes in ibrutinib-treated CLL (dated by TCRdb to the early 2020s). Regarding the study in general: The cohort included about 15 treatment-naive and some 10 relapsed/refractory patients; 17 were IGHV unmutated. Cryopreserved peripheral blood mononuclear cells were obtained before treatment, at response, and at either sustained remission or disease progression. The response samples were drawn at a median of roughly eleven months into treatment, with a range of about 6 to 40 months. Longitudinal samples were available for about 30% of the 86 trial participants. Every remission and progressive disease sample was obtained while ibrutinib was still being received by the patients. An average of approximately 260,000 productive templates and 80,000 to 95,000 productive rearrangements was obtained per sample. Responses were partial in around 24 patients and complete in 2; after median approximately 69 months follow-up, about 14 stayed in remission and roughly twelve progressed. Paper-wide results and their limitations: Baseline clonality was found to be higher than that of age-matched healthy donors and was strongly correlated with circulating CD8+ T-cell counts. Public clonotypes were rare and either shrank or stayed stable during treatment, and the rise in clonality at ibrutinib response reflected expansion of private clonotypes. Lymph node repertoires were not examined, and the timing of sampling was not matched between patients in sustained remission and those whose disease progressed. At ibrutinib response clonality went up, during sustained remission it held steady, and at progression it dropped back toward baseline.

Germline trimming: 7 bases from V, 7 bases from J; junction bases outside gene matches: 10. Including the terminal cysteine and phenylalanine, the CDR3 comprises 15 residues. Kept here is only the CDR3 DNA, which spans 45 bases and is read in frame from base 1. The germline V gene (reference sequence) specifies LNHDA as CDR1 and SQIVND as CDR2. The goal of deep resolution MiSeq sequencing was a depth between 1 in 1 million and 1 in 200,000 T cells, and coverage averaged 10x per clonotype. The immunoSEQ hsTCRB Kit was used to generate TCR beta libraries. In the original analysis: Data were analyzed with ImmunoSEQ Data Assistant and ImmunoSEQ Analyzer, with V, D and J genes assigned per IMGT definitions. Clonality, which ranges from 0 to 1, was calculated by subtracting the normalized Shannon entropy of productive rearrangement frequencies from one. Only overrepresented clonotypes making up at least 0.05% of the repertoire of each patient were included in the public clonotype analysis. Around 13 age-matched healthy donor repertoires from immuneACCESS were used as controls for clonality. Entries here come from immuneACCESS through TCRdb and include only in-frame sequences with V and J called. Some clones fail to appear in such tables; in the studies checked, an unresolved V gene covers under half of the shortfall, and the cause of the remainder is unknown. V and J calls and clone size are as listed in that table; D and trimming were resolved from the DNA. This sample lists tens of thousands of clones; roughly 70% were detected once. In total, the top ten clones hold roughly 45% of the sample.

The clonotype originates from a human donor with chronic lymphocytic leukemia. The V and J segments used are TRBV19 and TRBJ1-5; 10 junctional bases match TRBD1. The sample in question was PBMCs, obtained after 12 months of ibrutinib treatment. The nucleotide sequence reads as follows: TGTGCCAGTAACCGCCGGAGGACAGGGGGGCAGCCCCAGCATTTT. This translates into CASNRRRTGGQPQHF.